These 18 T cell receptor beta chains share one sample of origin, sequenced in a study of T cells after yellow fever vaccination. Using its own MiXCR run on the 5' RACE reads, TCRdb lists one record per CDR3 protein. The data show 85,000 to 100,000 distinct CDR3 sequences, 5.8% seen once. Sequenced here: CD8+ T cells sorted from PBMCs, sampled 10 days after the yellow fever booster vaccination. All receptors come from a man aged 18 to 30 who received the YFV17D yellow fever vaccine.

This clonotype was picked up a small number of times. V and J are TRBV29-1 and TRBJ2-1; tentative D call: TRBD1 (5 bases). The V end was cut by 8 bases, the J end by 4 bases, with 15 bases between. This CDR3 is 13 amino acids long. Germline CDR1 is SQVTM and CDR2 is ANQGSEA. The CDR3 reads CSHSWGGYNEQFF. CDR3 nucleotide sequence: TGCAGCCACTCATGGGGCGGTTACAATGAGCAGTTCTTC.

This clonotype was counted only a few times. The chain recombines TRBV6-5 with TRBJ1-2; a possible D gene is TRBD1 (6 bases). This CDR3 comprises 15 residues. V was clipped by 7 bases and J by 6 bases, with 21 bases between them. The germline CDR1 and CDR2 sequences are MNHEY and SVGAGI. The chain's CDR3 is CASNPGAGQRDGYTF. The CDR3 bases are TGTGCCAGCAACCCAGGGGCAGGCCAACGGGATGGCTACACCTTC.

Only a few counts were recorded for this clonotype. The chain couples TRBV11-2 to TRBJ2-5; possible D gene TRBD2, 6 bases. Germline lookup yields CDR1 SGHAT and CDR2 FQNNGV. The CDR3 is 16 amino acids. V lost 1 base, J lost 5 bases, and 17 bases lay in between. This CDR3 is CASSLGREMGEETQYF. The CDR3, as DNA: TGTGCCAGCAGCTTAGGCCGGGAGATGGGGGAGGAGACCCAGTACTTC.

As regards this clonotype: One base away lies a much larger clone, so this may be a sequencing read error. V is TRBV12-3 or TRBV12-4 and J is TRBJ2-1; 9 nucleotides agree with TRBD1. The CDR3 sequence is 14 residues long. Losses at the gene ends were 9 bases for V and 4 bases for J; bases not matched to a gene: 7. The CDR3 sequence: CARSPGTGYNEQFF. The CDR3 region has the DNA TGTGCCAGGAGTCCCGGGACAGGGTACAATGAGCAGTTCTTC.

The V call is TRBV12-3 or TRBV12-4, the J call TRBJ1-2; unclear D gene. The CDR3 is made up of 15 amino acids. The ends were cut back, 3 bases at V and 6 bases at J, with 17 bases in the middle. The CDR3 here is CASSFVLSAFDGYTF. CDR3 nucleotide sequence: TGTGCCAGCAGTTTTGTTCTTTCAGCGTTTGATGGCTACACCTTC.

The chain combines TRBV19 with TRBJ2-1; D is unresolved. Germline V gene data show CDR1 as LNHDA and CDR2 as SQIVND (reference sequence). Between the trimmed V and J ends, which lost 0 bases and 4 bases, there was a span of 10 bases. The length of the CDR3 is 15 residues. The CDR3 DNA reads as TGTGCCAGTAGTATAGAGATAGACGCATACAATGAGCAGTTCTTC. This encodes CASSIEIDAYNEQFF.

The V and J genes are TRBV10-3 and TRBJ1-2; unclear D gene. The germline gives CDR1 ENHRY, CDR2 SYGVKD. This CDR3 contains 11 residues. Trimming pared 6 bases from V and 6 bases from J, leaving 8 bases between. The CDR3 loop reads CAIRVFNGYTF. In nucleotides, the CDR3 is TGTGCCATCAGGGTTTTCAATGGCTACACCTTC.

This chain connects TRBV4-3 to TRBJ2-7; a possible D gene is TRBD1 (5 bases). V lost 5 bases to trimming and J lost 3 bases, with 17 bases between them. Germline V gene lookup returns CDR1 LGHNA and CDR2 YSLEER. CDR3 length: 15 residues. The CDR3 DNA sequence: TGCGCCAGCAGCTCCGGACAAGCAGGAGTCTACGAGCAGTACTTC. This translates into CASSSGQAGVYEQYF.

This clonotype was recorded at least ten times. The V gene is TRBV29-1, the J gene TRBJ2-1, with 9 positions matching TRBD2. V lost 2 bases, J lost 0 bases, and 2 bases stayed unmatched. The V gene's germline CDR1 is SQVTM and CDR2 ANQGSEA. There are 15 residues in the CDR3. The CDR3 loop reads CSVELAGFSYNEQFF. The CDR3, as DNA: TGCAGCGTTGAACTAGCGGGATTCTCCTACAATGAGCAGTTCTTC.

This clonotype has just a few counts. This sequence joins TRBV4-2 and TRBJ1-2; D may be TRBD1 (5 bases). Deletions cut 1 base from V and 0 bases from J, with 9 bases between. The CDR3 is made up of 15 amino acids. The germline gives CDR1 LGHNA, CDR2 YNFKEQ. The CDR3 sequence is CASSQVDSANYGYTF. CDR3 nucleotides: TGTGCCAGCAGCCAAGTAGACAGCGCTAACTATGGCTACACCTTC.

Ten or more counts support this clonotype. The chain uses TRBV7-2 and TRBJ2-7; no clear D. This CDR3 contains 13 residues. The V end was cut by 5 bases, the J end by 2 bases, with 10 bases between. Germline CDR1 reads SGHTA; CDR2 reads FQGNSA. CDR3 loop: CASSPLGAYEQYF. The CDR3 DNA sequence: TGTGCCAGCAGCCCCCTTGGGGCCTACGAGCAGTACTTC.

The chain couples TRBV4-1 to TRBJ2-5; unclear D gene. CDR1 and CDR2 (germline): MGHRA, YSYEKL. V gave up 1 base and J gave up 5 bases, with 11 bases separating them. The CDR3 consists of 14 residues. CDR3 coding DNA: TGCGCCAGCAGCCAAGGATACGATTTCGAGACCCAGTACTTC. Amino acid sequence: CASSQGYDFETQYF.

The CDR3 DNA sequence: TGTGCCAGCAGTTACAGGGGTGTTCACGAGCAGTACGTC. As protein: CASSYRGVHEQYV. This sequence joins TRBV6-2 or TRBV6-3 and TRBJ2-7, with D possibly TRBD1 on 5 matching bases. Germline V lookup: CDR1 MNHEY, CDR2 SVGEGT. This CDR3 has 13 amino acids. V was cut by 2 bases and J by 5 bases, with 10 bases left in between.

At least ten counts were recorded for this clonotype. The chain carries TRBV7-6 and TRBJ2-3; TRBD2 might be the D (7 bases). Germline V lookup: CDR1 SGHVS, CDR2 FNYEAQ. V lost 5 bases to trimming and J lost 11 bases, with 14 bases between them. This CDR3 region has 12 residues. The CDR3 here is CASSPGGGRQYF. In DNA form, the CDR3 reads TGTGCCAGCAGCCCTGGGGGGGGCCGGCAGTATTTT.

This sequence joins TRBV9 and TRBJ2-5; possibly TRBD1 for D (6 bases). Germline V gene lookup returns CDR1 SGDLS and CDR2 YYNGEE. CDR3 length equals 14 residues. V lost 3 bases, J lost 8 bases, and 17 bases lay in between. The CDR3 loop reads CASSEDSATGTQYF. The CDR3 coding sequence is TGTGCCAGCAGCGAGGACAGCGCGACGGGAACCCAGTACTTC.

The CDR3 sequence is CASSEHGGPNSPLHF. In DNA form, the CDR3 reads TGTGCCAGCAGTGAACACGGGGGGCCTAATTCACCCCTCCACTTT. This chain joins TRBV2 and TRBJ1-6, with TRBD1 as a possible D gene (6 bases). The CDR3 length is 15 residues. Germline-derived CDR1 and CDR2 are SNHLY and FYNNEI. V was pared by 2 bases and J by 6 bases, with 11 bases between.

The chain employs TRBV6-5 and TRBJ2-5, with D tentatively TRBD1 (6 bases). V was trimmed by 7 bases and J by 5 bases, leaving 17 bases between them. The germline gives CDR1 MNHEY, CDR2 SVGAGI. CDR3 length: 14 residues. The CDR3 sequence: CASMETGEGETQYF. The DNA for the CDR3 is TGTGCCAGCATGGAGACAGGCGAGGGGGAGACCCAGTACTTC.

The chain employs TRBV9 and TRBJ1-2; 9 bases map to TRBD1. Germline lookup yields CDR1 SGDLS and CDR2 YYNGEE. CDR3 length: 14 residues. V lost 3 bases to trimming and J lost 2 bases; unmatched junction nucleotides: 2. CDR3 protein: CASSGGQGNYGYTF. CDR3 nucleotides: TGTGCCAGCAGCGGCGGACAGGGGAACTATGGCTACACCTTC. Full variable domain (outside the CDR3, taken from reference TRBV9 and TRBJ1-2): DSGVTQTPKHLITATGQRVTLRCSPRSGDLSVYWYQQSLDQGLQFLIQYYNGEERAKGNILERFSAQQFPDLHSELNLSSLELGDSALYFCASSGGQGNYGYTFGSGTRLTVV.